Included here is one T cell receptor (beta chain) sequence, with context. Its antigen is not identified. This entry comes from a study of long-term antiretroviral therapy in people with HIV. The run of the v3.0 immunoSEQ assay was at survey level. The table came from immunoSEQ multiplex PCR; TCRdb's copy has only in-frame clones and leaves some out. The data hold about 34,000 clones, with roughly 80% observed a single time. The CDR3 runs 14 residues. Trimming cost V 3 bases and J 7 bases, with 15 bases left between them. Germline V lookup: CDR1 MNHEY, CDR2 SMNVEV (reference sequence). Findings of the study overall: Before ART, certain clones expanded, and these dominated the repertoire at all time points.

V gene TRBV27 combines with J gene TRBJ1-1, with D unclear. The sequence derives from a man aged 18 to 30 with HIV. The material was unsorted PBMCs, obtained 1.9 years after starting antiretroviral therapy. The CDR3 region has the DNA TGTGCCAGCAGTTTTTTGCCGGAAAGTAGTGAAGCTTTCTTT. Translation: CASSFLPESSEAFF.